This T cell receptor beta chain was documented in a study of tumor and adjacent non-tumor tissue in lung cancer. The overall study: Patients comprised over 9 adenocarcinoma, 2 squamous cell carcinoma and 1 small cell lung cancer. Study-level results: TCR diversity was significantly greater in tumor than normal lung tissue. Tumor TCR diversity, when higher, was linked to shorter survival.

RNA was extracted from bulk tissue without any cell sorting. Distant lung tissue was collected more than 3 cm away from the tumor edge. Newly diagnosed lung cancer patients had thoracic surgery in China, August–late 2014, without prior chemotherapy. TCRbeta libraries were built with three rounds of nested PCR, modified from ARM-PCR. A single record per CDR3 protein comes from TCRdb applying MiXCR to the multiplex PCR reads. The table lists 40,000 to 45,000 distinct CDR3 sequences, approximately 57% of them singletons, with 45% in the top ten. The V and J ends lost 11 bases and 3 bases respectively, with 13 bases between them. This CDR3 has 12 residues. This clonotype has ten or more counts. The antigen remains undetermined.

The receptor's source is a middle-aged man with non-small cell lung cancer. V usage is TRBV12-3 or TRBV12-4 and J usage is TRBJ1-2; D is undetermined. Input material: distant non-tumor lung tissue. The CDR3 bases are TGTGCCCTTTTACACGGACACTATGGCTACACCTTC. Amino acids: CALLHGHYGYTF.